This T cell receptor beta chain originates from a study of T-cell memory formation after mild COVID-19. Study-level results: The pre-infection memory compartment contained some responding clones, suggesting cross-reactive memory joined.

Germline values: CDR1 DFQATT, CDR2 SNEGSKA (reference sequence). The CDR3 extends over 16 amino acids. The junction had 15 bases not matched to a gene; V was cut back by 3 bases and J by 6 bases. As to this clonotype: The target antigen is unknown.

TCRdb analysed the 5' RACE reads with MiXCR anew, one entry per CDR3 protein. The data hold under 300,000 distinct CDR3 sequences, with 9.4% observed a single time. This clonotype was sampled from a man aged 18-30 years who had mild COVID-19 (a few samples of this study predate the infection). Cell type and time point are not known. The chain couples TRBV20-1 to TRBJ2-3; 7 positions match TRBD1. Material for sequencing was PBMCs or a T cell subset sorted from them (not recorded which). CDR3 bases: TGCAGTGCTAGGAGAGGGGGTTCAGGGGGAACTGATACGCAGTATTTT. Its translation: CSARRGGSGGTDTQYF.